The 31 T cell receptor beta chains presented below share a single source sample, sequenced in a study of shared clonotypes between healthy human individuals (dated by TCRdb to about 2020). Library generation was performed with the immunoSEQ multiplex PCR assay. TCRdb's version of the immuneACCESS table is confined to in-frame rearrangements and falls short of the full clone set. An unresolved V gene accounts for under half of the shortfall where checked; the remainder is of unknown origin. This sample holds a few million clones; less than 95% were observed only once. The top ten clones comprise approximately 0.39% of the sample. Sequencing was performed on naive CD4+ T cells from PBMCs. Reading the label with the study, this specimen's cell subset or site is: CD45RA+ positively selected. The receptors derive from a man aged 18 to 30 in good health. Some clones in this sample may be carry-over from other donors' samples.

This sequence joins TRBV11-2 and TRBJ2-7; tentatively, D is TRBD2 (7 bases). Looked up from germline, CDR1 is SGHAT and CDR2 is FQNNGV. This CDR3 spans 16 amino acids. The V end was cut by 2 bases, the J end by 7 bases, with 21 bases between. This chain's CDR3 is CASSLMGLKGEWEQYF. The CDR3 coding sequence is TGTGCCAGCAGCTTAATGGGACTAAAGGGGGAGTGGGAGCAGTACTTC. The full variable domain, in which reference TRBV11-2 and TRBJ2-7 provide the parts outside the CDR3, is EAGVAQSPRYKIIEKRQSVAFWCNPISGHATLYWYQQILGQGPKLLIQFQNNGVVDDSQLPKDRFSAERLKGVDSTLKIQPAKLEDSAVYLCASSLMGLKGEWEQYFGPGTRLTVT.

This chain connects TRBV28 to TRBJ1-5, with a tentative D call TRBD1 (5 bases). The CDR3 runs 19 residues. CDR1 is MDHEN and CDR2 is SYDVKM in the germline V gene. Trimming took off 6 bases at V and 5 bases at J, with 29 bases between the two ends. CDR3 DNA: TGTGCCAGCAGCCAAACTCCAGGTTCCCCACGGGGAGGGGATCAGCCCCAGCATTTT. This gives the protein CASSQTPGSPRGGDQPQHF.

The V and J genes are TRBV4-1 and TRBJ1-3; D might be TRBD1 (5 bases). The CDR3 loop spans 16 amino acids. Looked up from germline, CDR1 is MGHRA and CDR2 is YSYEKL. Trimming cost V 0 bases and J 2 bases, with 11 bases left between them. CDR3 in amino acids: CASSQEMDTAGNTIYF. Here the CDR3 DNA reads TGCGCCAGCAGCCAAGAAATGGACACAGCTGGAAACACCATATATTTT.

The table lists this clone with a count of one. This chain connects TRBV5-4 to TRBJ2-1, with 8 bases identical to TRBD2. Germline V gene lookup returns CDR1 SGHNT and CDR2 YYREEE (reference sequence). This CDR3 is built from 16 residues. With 4 bases clipped from V and 2 bases from J, the junction kept 8 bases outside the gene matches. The CDR3 region has the DNA TGTGCCAGCAGCCCTACCGGGGGGGTAGCCTACAATGAGCAGTTCTTC. It specifies CASSPTGGVAYNEQFF.

As regards this clone: Other DNA sequences in the same sample also yield this CDR3. This chain links TRBV28 with TRBJ1-1; no reliable D call. The V gene lost 4 bases and the J gene lost 1 base, with 10 bases spanning the gap. From germline, CDR1 is MDHEN and CDR2 SYDVKM. This CDR3 has 14 amino acids. CDR3 in DNA: TGTGCCAGCAGTTCCCCTCCGGGGAACACTGAAGCTTTCTTT. Translated, it gives CASSSPPGNTEAFF.

This clone was detected once. V gene TRBV5-1 combines with J gene TRBJ2-1; 12 bases line up with TRBD2. V shed 4 bases and J 9 bases; nucleotides not matched to a gene: 11. There are 16 residues in the CDR3. Germline CDR1 is SGHRS and CDR2 is YFSETQ. The CDR3 loop reads CASSLMTSGSDGEQFF. CDR3 nucleotides: TGCGCCAGCAGCCTGATGACTAGCGGGAGCGACGGTGAGCAGTTCTTC.

The chain combines TRBV5-1 with TRBJ2-5, with 9 positions matching TRBD2. Unmatched junction bases numbered 9, after V lost 4 bases and J lost 5 bases. Germline V gives CDR1 SGHRS, CDR2 YFSETQ. The CDR3 runs to 15 residues. For the CDR3, the DNA is TGCGCCAGCAGCCCCATGACTAGCGGAGGGGAGACCCAGTACTTC. Residues: CASSPMTSGGETQYF.

The chain is built from TRBV5-6 and TRBJ2-5, with D perhaps TRBD2 (6 bases). The V and J ends lost 3 bases and 4 bases respectively, with 10 bases between them. The CDR3 extends over 13 amino acids. Germline V gives CDR1 SGHDT, CDR2 YYEEEE. CDR3 in amino acids: CASSSGVRETQYF. For the CDR3, the DNA is TGTGCCAGCAGCTCGGGGGTTCGAGAGACCCAGTACTTC.

Concerning this clone itself: The sample holds other DNA sequences that translate to the same CDR3. The chain links TRBV27 to TRBJ1-5, with D tentatively TRBD1 (5 bases). Trimming stripped 6 bases from V and 7 bases from J, with 13 bases between. The CDR3 spans 13 residues. CDR1 and CDR2 from the germline V gene are MNHEY and SMNVEV (reference sequence). CDR3: CASRPGGGQPQHF. The DNA for the CDR3 is TGTGCCAGCAGACCTGGGGGAGGACAGCCCCAGCATTTT.

The genes are TRBV11-2 and TRBJ2-5, with 9 positions matching TRBD2. There are 13 residues in the CDR3. Per the germline V gene, CDR1 is SGHAT and CDR2 is FQNNGV. The V segment lost 7 bases and the J segment 8 bases; nucleotides outside the gene matches: 8. CDR3 DNA: TGTGCCAGCACCCAAGCGGGAGGTGGTACCCAGTACTTC. Protein product: CASTQAGGGTQYF.

This chain connects TRBV2 to TRBJ1-5; D not certain. Germline loops: CDR1 SNHLY, CDR2 FYNNEI. The CDR3 has 15 amino acids. V was shortened by 6 bases and J by 1 base, with 13 bases between the two germline ends. This CDR3 is CASRAQGISNQPQHF. The CDR3 coding sequence is TGTGCCAGCAGGGCACAAGGTATCAGCAATCAGCCCCAGCATTTT.

This sequence joins TRBV28 and TRBJ1-5; no reliable D call. Deletions cut 3 bases from V and 7 bases from J, with 10 bases between. This CDR3 is 13 amino acids long. Germline V gene data show CDR1 as MDHEN and CDR2 as SYDVKM. As DNA, the CDR3 is TGTGCCAGCAGTTTTGGGGTCGGCCAGCCCCAGCATTTT. It encodes CASSFGVGQPQHF. Complete variable domain (other parts from reference TRBV28 and TRBJ1-5): DVKVTQSSRYLVKRTGEKVFLECVQDMDHENMFWYRQDPGLGLRLIYFSYDVKMKEKGDIPEGYSVSREKKERFSLILESASTNQTSMYLCASSFGVGQPQHFGDGTRLSIL.

The J gene is TRBJ1-5, the V gene TRBV13; D gene ambiguous. Trimming left V 0 bases short and J 11 bases short, with 14 bases between. The germline gives CDR1 PRHDT, CDR2 FYEKMQ (reference sequence). The CDR3 contains 14 residues. The CDR3 loop reads CASSLGGGDLAQHF. The CDR3 DNA reads TGTGCCAGCAGCTTAGGTGGAGGTGATTTGGCCCAGCATTTT.

This clone was seen once. Additional DNA sequences in this sample encode the identical CDR3. The chain links TRBV20-1 to TRBJ2-7; D not resolved. The V end was cut by 1 base, the J end by 3 bases, with 4 bases between. CDR3 length equals 11 residues. Germline loops: CDR1 DFQATT, CDR2 SNEGSKA (reference sequence). Here the CDR3 DNA reads TGCAGTGCTAGAGCTAACTACGAGCAGTACTTC. Translation gives CSARANYEQYF.

The J gene is TRBJ2-7, the V gene TRBV25-1; 9 bases match TRBD1. The germline gives CDR1 MGHDK, CDR2 SYGVNS. The CDR3 is 16 residues long. V was pared by 4 bases and J by 7 bases, with 14 bases of the junction left unmatched. The CDR3 bases are TGTGCCAGCAGTGCCTCGGGGACAGGGCTACCGAGGGAGCAGTACTTC. Translated: CASSASGTGLPREQYF.

CDR3 sequence (DNA): TGTGCCAGCAGCCCTAGGGCTAGCGGGACTCAATACAATGAGCAGTTCTTC. It yields the protein CASSPRASGTQYNEQFF. This rearrangement joins TRBV7-9 to TRBJ2-1; 9 bases fit TRBD2. Germline lookup yields CDR1 SEHNR and CDR2 FQNEAQ (reference sequence). CDR3 length equals 17 residues. V was pared by 5 bases and J by 4 bases, with 12 bases of the junction left unmatched.

This chain connects TRBV5-8 to TRBJ2-1, with 10 bases lining up with TRBD2. V dropped 3 bases and J dropped 4; count of bases not matched to a gene: 10. Germline-derived CDR1 and CDR2 are SGHTS and YDEGEE. The CDR3 runs 17 residues. The CDR3 region has the DNA TGTGCCAGCAGCTCCCAGGCTACTAGCGGGACTTACAATGAGCAGTTCTTC. Protein: CASSSQATSGTYNEQFF.

Worth noting for this clone: This same CDR3 is encoded by further DNA sequences in the sample. V gene TRBV7-9 combines with J gene TRBJ1-4; the D is unclear. The CDR3 has 13 residues. Germline CDR1 is SEHNR and CDR2 is FQNEAQ (reference sequence). With 5 bases removed from V and 8 bases from J, the gap between germline ends came to 12 bases. CDR3 amino acids: CASSLGSGEKLFF. The CDR3 bases are TGTGCCAGCAGCCTAGGGTCGGGGGAAAAACTGTTTTTT.

The chain couples TRBV7-2 to TRBJ1-2; 10 bases are shared with TRBD1. Germline V gene data show CDR1 as SGHTA and CDR2 as FQGNSA. This CDR3 comprises 15 residues. V was pared by 6 bases and J by 4 bases, with 8 bases of the junction left unmatched. The CDR3 is CASSLSGQGTYGYTF. Here the CDR3 DNA reads TGTGCCAGCAGTCTCTCGGGACAGGGGACCTATGGCTACACCTTC.

A note on this clone: Other DNA sequences from this sample encode an identical CDR3 as well. The gene calls are TRBV19 and TRBJ1-1, with TRBD1 as a possible D gene (5 bases). Germline CDR1 LNHDA, CDR2 SQIVND (reference sequence). CDR3 length: 15 amino acids. V lost 5 bases and J 1 base, leaving 14 bases between the germline ends. The CDR3 sequence: CASSGQGGPNTEAFF. The CDR3 DNA reads as TGTGCCAGTAGTGGGCAGGGAGGTCCGAACACTGAAGCTTTCTTT. Using reference TRBV19 and TRBJ1-1 for the parts outside the CDR3, the full variable domain is DGGITQSPKYLFRKEGQNVTLSCEQNLNHDAMYWYRQDPGQGLRLIYYSQIVNDFQKGDIAEGYSVSREKKESFPLTVTSAQKNPTAFYLCASSGQGGPNTEAFFGQGTRLTVV.

The V call is TRBV28, the J call TRBJ1-5; D remains ambiguous. Germline V lookup: CDR1 MDHEN, CDR2 SYDVKM. The CDR3 extends over 15 amino acids. V gave up 7 bases and J gave up 0 bases, with 13 bases separating them. The CDR3: CASTLGRASNQPQHF. As DNA, the CDR3 is TGTGCCAGCACCCTGGGTAGGGCTAGCAATCAGCCCCAGCATTTT.

The CDR3 region has the DNA TGTGCCAGCAAGTATTTCTCGGGGAACACTGAAGCTTTCTTT. Protein sequence: CASKYFSGNTEAFF. V gene TRBV6-5 combines with J gene TRBJ1-1, with D uncertain. The CDR3 loop spans 14 amino acids. Germline CDR1 is MNHEY and CDR2 is SVGAGI. Between the trimmed V and J ends, which lost 7 bases and 1 base, there was a span of 13 bases.

This chain links TRBV5-6 with TRBJ2-2; no clear D. The CDR3 consists of 12 residues. V lost 4 bases and J 6 bases, leaving 7 bases between the germline ends. Germline V gene data show CDR1 as SGHDT and CDR2 as YYEEEE. CDR3 nucleotide sequence: TGTGCCAGCAGCCGAGACGCCGGGGAGCTGTTTTTT. Translating gives CASSRDAGELFF. Full variable domain (rest looked up from reference TRBV5-6 and TRBJ2-2): DAGVTQSPTHLIKTRGQQVTLRCSPKSGHDTVSWYQQALGQGPQFIFQYYEEEERQRGNFPDRFSGHQFPNYSSELNVNALLLGDSALYLCASSRDAGELFFGEGSRLTVL.

V and J are TRBV5-4 and TRBJ2-3; 15 positions match TRBD2. V trimming: 4 bases; J trimming: 1 base; junction bases outside the gene matches: 7. The CDR3 is 18 amino acids. Germline CDR1 is SGHNT and CDR2 is YYREEE (reference sequence). The CDR3 loop reads CASSGRTSGRAGTDTQYF. The CDR3 DNA reads as TGTGCCAGCAGCGGGAGGACTAGCGGGAGGGCGGGCACAGATACGCAGTATTTT.

The genes are TRBV2 and TRBJ2-7; D is perhaps TRBD1 (6 bases). Germline CDR1 and CDR2: SNHLY and FYNNEI. CDR3 length: 15 amino acids. Trimming shortened V by 3 bases and J by 3 bases, and 15 bases separated the two germline ends. CDR3 residues: CASSENREPIYEQYF. The CDR3 region has the DNA TGTGCCAGCAGTGAGAACAGGGAACCTATCTACGAGCAGTACTTC.

This clone showed up just once. J is TRBJ2-5 and V is TRBV5-1, with a tentative D call TRBD1 (6 bases). V was pared by 4 bases and J by 2 bases, with 18 bases between. The germline CDR1 and CDR2 sequences are SGHRS and YFSETQ. The CDR3 covers 16 residues. The CDR3 loop reads CASSPGVGAGQETQYF. As DNA, the CDR3 is TGCGCCAGCAGCCCAGGGGTGGGGGCCGGTCAAGAGACCCAGTACTTC.

This rearrangement joins TRBV4-1 to TRBJ2-3; the D gene is possibly TRBD2 (7 bases). Germline loops: CDR1 MGHRA, CDR2 YSYEKL. This CDR3 is 18 amino acids long. Trimming pared 0 bases from V and 5 bases from J, leaving 21 bases between. CDR3 sequence reads: CASSQEEGGSLAGDTQYF. Here the CDR3 DNA reads TGCGCCAGCAGCCAAGAAGAGGGGGGGAGCCTAGCTGGAGATACGCAGTATTTT.

The chain joins TRBV6-6 to TRBJ1-2; 7 bases match TRBD1. Trimming at V came to 4 bases and at J to 4 bases, leaving 12 bases not matched to a gene. Germline lookup yields CDR1 MNHNY and CDR2 SVGAGI (reference sequence). The CDR3 covers 16 residues. CDR3 sequence (DNA): TGTGCCAGCAGTTCGGGGACGGGACAGAAGATCTATGGCTACACCTTC. Translation: CASSSGTGQKIYGYTF.

This clone has more than one count but fewer than ten. CDR3 sequence: CASSQAGGNQPQHF. CDR3 DNA sequence: TGTGCCAGCAGCCAGGCAGGGGGCAATCAGCCCCAGCATTTT. The V call is TRBV5-6, the J call TRBJ1-5, with a possible D match to TRBD1 (6 bases). V lost 4 bases and J lost 2, with 10 bases in between. CDR1 and CDR2 (germline): SGHDT, YYEEEE. This CDR3 has 14 residues.

V is TRBV28 and J is TRBJ2-5; the D call may be TRBD1 or TRBD2 (5 bases each). Between the trimmed V and J ends, which lost 5 bases and 5 bases, there was a span of 18 bases. CDR3 size: 15 residues. Germline CDR1 MDHEN, CDR2 SYDVKM. The CDR3 DNA reads TGTGCCAGCAGTATTTACTCGGGACCCCTGGAGACCCAGTACTTC. It translates to CASSIYSGPLETQYF.

The chain employs TRBV5-4 and TRBJ2-7, with TRBD2 identical over 9 bases. The V gene's germline CDR1 is SGHNT and CDR2 YYREEE (reference sequence). CDR3 size: 13 residues. V was pared by 7 bases and J by 3 bases, with 5 bases of the junction left unmatched. The chain's CDR3 is CASLNSGSYEQYF. CDR3 in DNA: TGTGCCAGCCTTAATAGCGGGAGCTACGAGCAGTACTTC.